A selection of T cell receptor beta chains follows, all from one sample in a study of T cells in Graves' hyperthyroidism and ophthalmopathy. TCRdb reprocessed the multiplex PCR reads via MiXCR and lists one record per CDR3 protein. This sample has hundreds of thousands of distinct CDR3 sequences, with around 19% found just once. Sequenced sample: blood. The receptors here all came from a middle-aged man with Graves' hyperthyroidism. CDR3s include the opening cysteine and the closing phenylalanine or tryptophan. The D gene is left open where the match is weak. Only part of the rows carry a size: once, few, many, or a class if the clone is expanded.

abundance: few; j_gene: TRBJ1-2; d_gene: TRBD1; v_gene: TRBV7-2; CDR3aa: CASSRPGTGNYGYTF; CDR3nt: TGTGCCAGCAGCCGTCCCGGGACAGGGAACTATGGCTACACCTTC
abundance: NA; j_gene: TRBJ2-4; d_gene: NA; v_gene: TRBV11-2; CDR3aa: CASSNGQRNIQYF; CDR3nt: TGTGCCAGCAGCAACGGACAGAGGAACATTCAGTACTTC
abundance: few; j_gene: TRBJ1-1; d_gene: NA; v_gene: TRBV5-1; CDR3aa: CASSLGTAGEAFF; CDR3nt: TGCGCCAGCAGCTTGGGGACAGCCGGTGAAGCTTTCTTT
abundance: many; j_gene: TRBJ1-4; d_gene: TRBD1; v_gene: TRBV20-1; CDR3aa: CSAKGTGAEKLFF; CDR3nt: TGCAGTGCTAAAGGGACAGGGGCTGAAAAACTGTTTTTT
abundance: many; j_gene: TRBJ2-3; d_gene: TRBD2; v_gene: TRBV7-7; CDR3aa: CASSPGLAADTQYF; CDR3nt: TGTGCTAGCAGCCCTGGACTAGCTGCAGATACGCAGTATTTT
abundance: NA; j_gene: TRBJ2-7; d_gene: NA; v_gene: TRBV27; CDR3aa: CASRSVATLREQYF; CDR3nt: TGTGCCAGCAGATCTGTCGCGACCTTGCGCGAGCAGTACTTC
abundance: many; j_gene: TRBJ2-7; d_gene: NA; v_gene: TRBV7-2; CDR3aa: CASSQPGRVGQYF; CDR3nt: TGTGCCAGCAGCCAACCGGGACGGGTGGGGCAGTACTTC
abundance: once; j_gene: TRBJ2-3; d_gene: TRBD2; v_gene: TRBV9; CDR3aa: CAKPGLAADTQYF; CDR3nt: TGTGCCAAACCGGGACTAGCTGCAGATACGCAGTATTTT
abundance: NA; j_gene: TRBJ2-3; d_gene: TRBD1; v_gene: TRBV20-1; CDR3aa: CSSGGDGTDTQYF; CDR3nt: TGCAGCTCAGGGGGCGACGGCACAGATACGCAGTATTTT
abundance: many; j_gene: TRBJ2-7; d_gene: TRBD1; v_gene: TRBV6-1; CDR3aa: CASRTTRDRFSGYEQYF; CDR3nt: TGTGCCAGCAGGACGACCCGGGACAGGTTTTCAGGCTACGAGCAGTACTTC
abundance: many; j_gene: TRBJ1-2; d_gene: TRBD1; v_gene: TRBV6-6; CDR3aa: CASSYVPPTGTAVYGYTF; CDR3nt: TGTGCCAGCAGTTACGTGCCACCCACCGGGACAGCAGTCTATGGCTACACCTTC
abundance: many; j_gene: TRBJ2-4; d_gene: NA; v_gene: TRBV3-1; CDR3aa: CASSPRRGREMAKNIQYF; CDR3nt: TGTGCCAGCAGCCCCAGACGTGGCAGGGAGATGGCCAAAAACATTCAGTACTTC
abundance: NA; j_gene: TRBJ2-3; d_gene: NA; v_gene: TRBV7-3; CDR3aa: CASSFPGTYTDTQYF; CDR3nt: TGTGCCAGCAGCTTCCCCGGGACCTACACAGATACGCAGTATTTT
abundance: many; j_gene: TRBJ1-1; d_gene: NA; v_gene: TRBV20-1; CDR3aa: CSERFLNTEAFF; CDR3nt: TGCAGTGAGAGGTTCCTGAACACTGAAGCTTTCTTT
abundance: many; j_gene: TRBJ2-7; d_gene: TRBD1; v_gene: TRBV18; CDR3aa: CASSLRRGQGGDEQYF; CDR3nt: TGTGCCAGCTCACTCAGGCGGGGACAGGGCGGTGACGAGCAGTACTTC
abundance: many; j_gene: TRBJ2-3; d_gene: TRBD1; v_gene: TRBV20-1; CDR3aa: CSARDYQGATDTQYF; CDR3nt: TGCAGTGCTAGAGATTACCAGGGGGCAACAGATACGCAGTATTTT
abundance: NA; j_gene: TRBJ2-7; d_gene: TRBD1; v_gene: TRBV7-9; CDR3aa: CASSLTGGINEQYF; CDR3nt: TGTGCCAGCAGCTTAACAGGGGGAATCAACGAGCAGTACTTC
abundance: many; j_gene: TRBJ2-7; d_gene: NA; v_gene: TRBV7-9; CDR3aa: CASSPGGEISYEQYF; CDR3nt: TGTGCCAGCAGCCCAGGGGGGGAGATCTCCTACGAGCAGTACTTC
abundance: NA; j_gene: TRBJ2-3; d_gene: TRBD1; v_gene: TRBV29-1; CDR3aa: CSVKQGAGDTQYF; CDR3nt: TGCAGCGTCAAACAGGGGGCAGGAGATACGCAGTATTTT
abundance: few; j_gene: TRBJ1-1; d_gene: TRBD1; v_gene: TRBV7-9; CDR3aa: CASTESTHRGLGTEAFF; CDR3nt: TGTGCCAGCACCGAATCGACCCACAGGGGGTTAGGCACTGAAGCTTTCTTT
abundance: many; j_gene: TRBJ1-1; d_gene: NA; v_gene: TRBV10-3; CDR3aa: CAISETSDTEAFF; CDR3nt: TGTGCCATCAGTGAGACAAGTGACACTGAAGCTTTCTTT
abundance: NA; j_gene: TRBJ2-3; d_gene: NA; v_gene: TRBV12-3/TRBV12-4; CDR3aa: CASSFGLAGAYTQYF; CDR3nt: TGTGCCAGCAGTTTCGGCCTTGCGGGGGCTTATACGCAGTATTTT
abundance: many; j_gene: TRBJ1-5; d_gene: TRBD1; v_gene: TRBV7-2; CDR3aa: CASSWTGEINQPQHF; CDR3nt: TGTGCCAGCAGTTGGACAGGGGAAATCAATCAGCCCCAGCATTTT
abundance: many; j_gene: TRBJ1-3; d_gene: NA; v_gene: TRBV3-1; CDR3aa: CASSQSSGNTIYF; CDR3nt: TGTGCCAGCAGCCAAAGCTCTGGAAACACCATATATTTT
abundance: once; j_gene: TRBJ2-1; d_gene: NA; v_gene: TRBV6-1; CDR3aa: CASRKGHHYNGQFF; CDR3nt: TGTGCCAGCCGCAAGGGACACCATTACAATGGGCAGTTCTTC
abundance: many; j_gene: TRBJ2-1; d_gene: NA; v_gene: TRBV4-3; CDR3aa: CASSQGADEQFF; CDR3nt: TGCGCCAGCAGCCAAGGAGCAGATGAGCAGTTCTTC
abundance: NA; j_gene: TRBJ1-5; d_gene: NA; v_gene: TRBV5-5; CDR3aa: CASSSDPGPGNQPQHF; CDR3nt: TGTGCCAGCAGCTCCGATCCAGGGCCCGGCAATCAGCCCCAGCATTTT
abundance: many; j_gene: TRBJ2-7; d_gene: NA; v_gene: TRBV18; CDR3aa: CASSPSGREQYF; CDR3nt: TGTGCCAGCTCACCCTCGGGCCGGGAGCAGTACTTC